The T cell receptor beta chain under discussion was sequenced for a study of shared clonotypes between healthy human individuals. Remarks on this clone: Its antigen is currently unknown.

Assay: immunoSEQ multiplex PCR; the TCRdb copy retains only in-frame clones and omits some. The sample lists more than 1.2 million clones; around 98.5% were seen once. The length of the CDR3 is 14 residues. CDR1 SNHLY and CDR2 FYNNEI come from the germline V gene. V gave up 5 bases and J gave up 0 bases, with 10 bases separating them. Study results and caveats: Larger richness was generally estimated for naive than memory subsets.

V usage is TRBV2 and J usage is TRBJ1-1; D call uncertain. The sequence came from a man younger than 45 in good health. Sequenced material: naive CD4+ T cells sorted from blood. Subset of the sample: CD45RA+ positively selected. In DNA, the CDR3 is TGTGCCAGCAGTCTCGCATCAATGAACACTGAAGCTTTCTTT. Its protein is CASSLASMNTEAFF.